The entry below describes one TCR beta chain. Its recognized antigen is unknown. The input lacks base qualities; no much larger clone sits a single base away. TCRbeta CDR3 regions were amplified from genomic DNA by means of the immunoSEQ Assay, a bias-controlled multiplex PCR. Processing in the source paper ran as follows. Within the assay, amplification of reference gene primers was used to estimate how many nucleated cells each sample contained. To quantify the absolute abundance of each unique TCRbeta CDR3 rearrangement, sequence reads were collapsed and filtered. For each sample, productive Simpson clonality was calculated as the square root of Simpson's diversity index over productive rearrangements. TCRdb mirrors the immuneACCESS table, restricted to in-frame sequences. Some clones are absent from its copies; in checked studies, under half trace to an unresolved V gene, and the reason for the others is unknown. From that table come the V and J calls and clone size; the DNA was used to work out D and trimming. Counted in this sample were approximately 380,000 clones; 85% to 90% of them appeared once. The ten largest clones add up to less than 1.5% of the sample.

The data belong to a study of blood T cell repertoires in COVID-19 (TCRdb year 2020). For the wider study: The collaborator samples originated in the United States, Italy and Spain and spanned the acute and convalescent phases of COVID-19. The material from the prospective study consisted of cDNA or gDNA derived from T cells, B-cell-depleted T cells, or PBMCs. The samples were drawn from the first 160 participants of the ongoing ImmuneRACE study and from 950 to 1,500 subjects provided by 6 global collaborators. Nearly every sample came with metadata listing a de-identified subject ID, COVID-19 status, age in years and sex. Subjects who had been exposed to COVID-19, were actively infected with it, or had recovered from it provided the deeply sampled blood TCRbeta repertoires that made up the dataset. The repertoires were released in a freely available public database meant as a resource for research on the immune response to SARS-CoV-2. Where available, HLA class I and class II types were obtained from metadata supplied by the sample provider rather than from assay-based typing.

From the cysteine up to the phenylalanine, the CDR3 has a length of 16 residues. Just CDR3 DNA is preserved here, 48 bases in frame from base 1. Compared with germline, V lacks 3 bases and J lacks 0 bases; bases without a gene match: 6. The germline V gene gives CDR1 as KGHSH and CDR2 as LQKENI. Study-wide findings and limitations: How much clinical and demographic metadata was included differed by source and by participant, and the metadata was provided uncurated.

Participants in the prospective study were enrolled through a virtual design, were aged roughly 18 to 90 years, and lived in about two dozen United States geographic areas. To assign participants to cohorts, the prospective study relied on clinical history that participants themselves reported in a screening survey and a study questionnaire. ImmuneRACE Cohort 3 recovered participants were defined by two consecutive negative NP/OP PCR tests, healthcare professional clearance, or symptom resolution. Mobile phlebotomists in the prospective study collected whole blood, serum and a nasopharyngeal or oropharyngeal swab from every participant. Additional blood draws and questionnaires over a 2-month period could optionally be provided by prospective study participants. Blood samples from the prospective study were shipped frozen or at room temperature prior to DNA extraction.

This receptor chain uses TRBV18 and TRBJ1-1; 8 central bases correspond to TRBD1. This TCR derives from a young woman who had recovered from COVID-19. The specimen was PBMCs or T cells enriched from blood (not recorded which). The DNA sequence is as follows: TGTGCCAGCTCACCGCCCGGACAGGGTTTGAACACTGAAGCTTTCTTT. The translation is CASSPPGQGLNTEAFF. The reference TRBV18 and TRBJ1-1 proteins fill in what lies around the CDR3, so the full variable domain reads NAGVMQNPRHLVRRRGQEARLRCSPMKGHSHVYWYRQLPEEGLKFMVYLQKENIIDESGMPKERFSAEFPKEGPSILRIQQVVRGDSAAYFCASSPPGQGLNTEAFFGQGTRLTVV.